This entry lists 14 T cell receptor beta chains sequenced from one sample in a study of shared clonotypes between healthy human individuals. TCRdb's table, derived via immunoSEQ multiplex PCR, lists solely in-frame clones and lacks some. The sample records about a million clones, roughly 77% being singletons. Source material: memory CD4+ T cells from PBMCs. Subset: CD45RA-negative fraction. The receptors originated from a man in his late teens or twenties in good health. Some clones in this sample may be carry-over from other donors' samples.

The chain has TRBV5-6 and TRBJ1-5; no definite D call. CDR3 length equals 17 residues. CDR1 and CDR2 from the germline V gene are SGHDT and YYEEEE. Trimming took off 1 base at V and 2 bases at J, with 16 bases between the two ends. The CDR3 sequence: CASSLTGGGYGNQPQHF. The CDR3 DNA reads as TGTGCCAGCAGCTTGACGGGTGGCGGGTATGGCAATCAGCCCCAGCATTTT.

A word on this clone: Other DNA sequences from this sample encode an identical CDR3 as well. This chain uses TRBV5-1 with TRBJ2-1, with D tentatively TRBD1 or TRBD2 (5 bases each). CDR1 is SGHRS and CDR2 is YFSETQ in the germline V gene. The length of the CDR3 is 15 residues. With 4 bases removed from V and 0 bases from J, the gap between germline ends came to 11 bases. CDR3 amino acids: CASSPPGSSYNEQFF. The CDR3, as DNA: TGCGCCAGCAGCCCCCCAGGGAGCTCCTACAATGAGCAGTTCTTC.

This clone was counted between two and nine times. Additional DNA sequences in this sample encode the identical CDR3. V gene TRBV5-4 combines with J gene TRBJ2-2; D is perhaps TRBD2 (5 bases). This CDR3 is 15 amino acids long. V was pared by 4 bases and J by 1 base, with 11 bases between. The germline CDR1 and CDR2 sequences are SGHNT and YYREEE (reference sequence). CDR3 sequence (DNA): TGTGCCAGCAGCCTGAGCGGTAGGAACACCGGGGAGCTGTTTTTT. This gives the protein CASSLSGRNTGELFF.

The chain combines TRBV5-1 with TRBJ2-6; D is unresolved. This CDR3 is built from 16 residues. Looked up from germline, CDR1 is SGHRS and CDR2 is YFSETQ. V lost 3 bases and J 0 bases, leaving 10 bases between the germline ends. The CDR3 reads CASSSRTVSGANVLTF. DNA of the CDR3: TGCGCCAGCAGCTCACGGACCGTCTCTGGGGCCAACGTCCTGACTTTC.

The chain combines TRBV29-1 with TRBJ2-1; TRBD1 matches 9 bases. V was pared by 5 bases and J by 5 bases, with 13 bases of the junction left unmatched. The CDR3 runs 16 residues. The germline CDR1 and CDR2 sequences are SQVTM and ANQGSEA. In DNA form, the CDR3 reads TGCAGCGTTAAAGGACAGGGGATGGCTGGGCACAATGAGCAGTTCTTC. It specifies CSVKGQGMAGHNEQFF.

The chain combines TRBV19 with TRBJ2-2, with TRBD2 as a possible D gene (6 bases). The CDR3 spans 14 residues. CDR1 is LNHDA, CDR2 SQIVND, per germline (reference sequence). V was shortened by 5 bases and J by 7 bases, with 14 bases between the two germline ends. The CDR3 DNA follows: TGTGCCAGTAGTCCCCGCAGGGAGGTCGGGGAGCTGTTTTTT. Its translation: CASSPRREVGELFF.

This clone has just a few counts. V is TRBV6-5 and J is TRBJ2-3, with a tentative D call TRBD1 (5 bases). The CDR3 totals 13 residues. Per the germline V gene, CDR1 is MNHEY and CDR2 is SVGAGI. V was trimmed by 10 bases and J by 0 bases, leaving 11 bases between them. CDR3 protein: CATAAGSTDTQYF. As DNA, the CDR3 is TGTGCCACCGCGGCAGGGAGCACAGATACGCAGTATTTT.

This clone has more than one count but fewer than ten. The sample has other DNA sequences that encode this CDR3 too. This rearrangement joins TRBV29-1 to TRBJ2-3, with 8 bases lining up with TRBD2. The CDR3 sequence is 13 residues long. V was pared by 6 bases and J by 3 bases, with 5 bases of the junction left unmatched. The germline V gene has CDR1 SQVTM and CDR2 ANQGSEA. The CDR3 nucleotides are TGCAGCGTGGGCGGGAGGAAGACAGATACGCAGTATTTT. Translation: CSVGGRKTDTQYF.

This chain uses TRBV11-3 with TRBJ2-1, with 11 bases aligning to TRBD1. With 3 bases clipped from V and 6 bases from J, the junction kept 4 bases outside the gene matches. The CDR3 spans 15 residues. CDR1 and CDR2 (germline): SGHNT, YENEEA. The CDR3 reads CASSFGTGGVNEQFF. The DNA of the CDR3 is TGTGCCAGCAGCTTCGGGACAGGGGGTGTCAATGAGCAGTTCTTC.

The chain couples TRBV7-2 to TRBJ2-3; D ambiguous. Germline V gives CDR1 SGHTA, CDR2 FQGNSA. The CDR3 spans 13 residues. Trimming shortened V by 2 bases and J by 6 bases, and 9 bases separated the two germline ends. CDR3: CASSLPTKDTQYF. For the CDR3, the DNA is TGTGCCAGCAGCTTACCTACAAAGGATACGCAGTATTTT. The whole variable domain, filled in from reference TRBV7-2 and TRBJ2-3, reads GAGVSQSPSNKVTEKGKDVELRCDPISGHTALYWYRQSLGQGLEFLIYFQGNSAPDKSGLPSDRFSAERTGGSVSTLTIQRTQQEDSAVYLCASSLPTKDTQYFGPGTRLTVL.

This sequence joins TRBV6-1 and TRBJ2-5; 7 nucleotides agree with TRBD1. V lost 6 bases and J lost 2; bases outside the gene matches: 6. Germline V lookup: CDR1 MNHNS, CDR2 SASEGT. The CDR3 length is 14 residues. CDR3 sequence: CASSQGQPQETQYF. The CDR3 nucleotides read TGTGCCAGCAGCCAGGGACAGCCTCAAGAGACCCAGTACTTC.

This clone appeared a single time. CDR3 sequence: CASSSPSRTYNEQFF. Here the CDR3 DNA reads TGTGCCAGCAGCTCCCCGTCCAGGACCTACAATGAGCAGTTCTTC. V usage is TRBV7-2 and J usage is TRBJ2-1, with D uncertain. V lost 4 bases, J lost 2 bases, and 12 bases lay in between. The CDR3 loop spans 15 amino acids. The germline gives CDR1 SGHTA, CDR2 FQGNSA.

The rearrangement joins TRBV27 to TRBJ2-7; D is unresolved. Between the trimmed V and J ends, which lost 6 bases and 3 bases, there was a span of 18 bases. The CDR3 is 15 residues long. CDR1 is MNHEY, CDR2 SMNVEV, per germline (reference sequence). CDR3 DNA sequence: TGTGCCAGCAGCCTTGGCGCGCCGTCCGTCTACGAGCAGTACTTC. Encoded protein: CASSLGAPSVYEQYF.

CDR3 coding DNA: TGTGCCATCAGATCATTGACAGGTAGCTCCTACAATGAGCAGTTCTTC. It yields the protein CAIRSLTGSSYNEQFF. This chain uses TRBV10-3 with TRBJ2-1, with a weak D call TRBD1 (6 bases). V lost 6 bases and J 0 bases, leaving 15 bases between the germline ends. The CDR3 totals 16 residues. CDR1 and CDR2 from the germline V gene are ENHRY and SYGVKD.